The rows below give T cell receptor beta chains drawn from one sample of a study of T cell repertoires in ileal Crohn's disease. Generated by immunoSEQ multiplex PCR, the TCRdb table keeps only in-frame clones and is missing some. The repertoire holds 5,000 or so clones, roughly 84% seen once, with more than 5% in the top ten. The sample consisted of ileal tissue. The receptors derive from an adult with Crohn's disease. CDR3s include the opening cysteine and the closing phenylalanine or tryptophan. D genes are given only for firm matches. Clone size appears in some rows only: once, few, many, or a class for an expanded clone.

size,V,J,D,DNA,CDR3
NA,TRBV5-1,TRBJ1-2,TRBD1,TGCGCCAGCAGCTTAGGGACAGGGGTGGGCTATGGCTACACCTTC,CASSLGTGVGYGYTF
NA,TRBV15,TRBJ1-4,NA,TGTGCCACCAGCAGCATGACGGGTAATGAAAAACTGTTTTTT,CATSSMTGNEKLFF
NA,TRBV20-1,TRBJ2-7,NA,TGCAGTGCTATGTTTAACGAGCAGTACTTC,CSAMFNEQYF
once,TRBV5-1,TRBJ2-1,NA,TGCGCCAGCAGCCGGACTCAATCGAGATACAATGAGCAGTTCTTC,CASSRTQSRYNEQFF
NA,TRBV6-1,TRBJ2-3,NA,TGTGCCAGCACCAAAGACTGGCGGGATACGCAGTATTTT,CASTKDWRDTQYF
NA,TRBV6-6,TRBJ1-1,NA,TGTGCCAGCAGTGCACGGGCAGGGAGGGTCACTGAAGCTTTCTTT,CASSARAGRVTEAFF
NA,TRBV7-2,TRBJ2-5,NA,TGTGCCAGCACCGAAGACAGATACCAAGAGACCCAGTACTTC,CASTEDRYQETQYF
NA,TRBV5-1,TRBJ1-4,NA,TGCGCCAGCAGCTTGGGGGCGCCGGGGAGTGAAAAACTGTTTTTT,CASSLGAPGSEKLFF
NA,TRBV7-2,TRBJ1-5,TRBD1,TGTGCCAGCAGCTCACAGGGGGCTTCGGGCAATCAGCCCCAGCATTTT,CASSSQGASGNQPQHF
NA,TRBV5-1,TRBJ2-7,TRBD1,TGCGCCAGCAGCCAAAACGACAGGGGAGTCTACGAGCAGTACTTC,CASSQNDRGVYEQYF
NA,TRBV7-2,TRBJ2-3,TRBD1,TGTGCCAGCAGCTGGACAGGGGGCACAGATACGCAGTATTTT,CASSWTGGTDTQYF
NA,TRBV30,TRBJ2-7,NA,TGTGCCTGGAGCCGGGACTCTAGCTCCTACGAGCAGTACTTC,CAWSRDSSSYEQYF
NA,TRBV28,TRBJ1-2,NA,TGTGCCAGCAGTCCCTCGGGACTTAATGGCTACACCTTC,CASSPSGLNGYTF